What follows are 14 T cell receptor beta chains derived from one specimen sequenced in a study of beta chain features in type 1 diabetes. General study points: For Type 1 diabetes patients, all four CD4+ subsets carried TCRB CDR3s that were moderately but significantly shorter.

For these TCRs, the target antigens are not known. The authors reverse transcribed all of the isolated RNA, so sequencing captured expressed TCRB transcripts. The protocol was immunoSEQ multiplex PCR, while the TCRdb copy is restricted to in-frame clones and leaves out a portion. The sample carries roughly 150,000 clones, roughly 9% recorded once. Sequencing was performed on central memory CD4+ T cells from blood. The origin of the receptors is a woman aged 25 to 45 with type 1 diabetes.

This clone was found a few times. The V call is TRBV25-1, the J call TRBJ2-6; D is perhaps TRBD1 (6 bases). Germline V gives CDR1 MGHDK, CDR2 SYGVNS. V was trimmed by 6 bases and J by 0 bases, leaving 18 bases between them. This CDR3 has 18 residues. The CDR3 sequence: CASSDRDIPTSGANVLTF. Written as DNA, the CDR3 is TGTGCCAGCAGCGACCGGGACATCCCAACCTCTGGGGCCAACGTCCTGACTTTC.

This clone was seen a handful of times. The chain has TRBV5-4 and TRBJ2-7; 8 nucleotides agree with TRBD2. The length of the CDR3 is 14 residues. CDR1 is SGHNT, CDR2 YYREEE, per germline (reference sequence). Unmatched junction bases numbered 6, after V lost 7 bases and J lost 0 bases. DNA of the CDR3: TGTGCCAGCGGAAATAGCGGGACCTCCTACGAGCAGTACTTC. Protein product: CASGNSGTSYEQYF.

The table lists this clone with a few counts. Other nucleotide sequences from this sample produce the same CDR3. This CDR3 is CASSLRGTEAFF. The CDR3 DNA reads as TGTGCCAGCAGTTTGCGGGGAACTGAAGCTTTCTTT. The chain is built from TRBV28 and TRBJ1-1; no clear D gene. CDR1 and CDR2 (germline): MDHEN, SYDVKM. This CDR3 region has 12 residues. V was trimmed by 3 bases and J by 5 bases, leaving 7 bases between them.

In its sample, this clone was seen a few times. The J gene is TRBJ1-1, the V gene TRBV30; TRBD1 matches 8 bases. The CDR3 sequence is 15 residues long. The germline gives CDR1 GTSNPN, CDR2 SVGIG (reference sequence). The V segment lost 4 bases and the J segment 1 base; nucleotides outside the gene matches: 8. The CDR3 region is CAWKRGTGWNTEAFF. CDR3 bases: TGTGCCTGGAAACGCGGGACAGGTTGGAACACTGAAGCTTTCTTT.

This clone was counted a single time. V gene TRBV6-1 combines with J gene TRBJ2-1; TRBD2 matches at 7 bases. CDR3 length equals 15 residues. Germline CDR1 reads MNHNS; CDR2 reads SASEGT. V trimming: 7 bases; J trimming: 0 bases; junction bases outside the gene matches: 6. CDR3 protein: CASKLAQSSYNEQFF. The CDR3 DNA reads TGTGCCAGCAAACTAGCGCAGAGCTCCTACAATGAGCAGTTCTTC.

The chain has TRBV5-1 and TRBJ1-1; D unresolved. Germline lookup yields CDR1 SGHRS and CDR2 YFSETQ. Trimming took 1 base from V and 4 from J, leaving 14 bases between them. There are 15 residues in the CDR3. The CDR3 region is CASSLNSGRGTEAFF. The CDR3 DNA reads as TGCGCCAGCAGCTTGAATTCCGGGCGGGGCACTGAAGCTTTCTTT.

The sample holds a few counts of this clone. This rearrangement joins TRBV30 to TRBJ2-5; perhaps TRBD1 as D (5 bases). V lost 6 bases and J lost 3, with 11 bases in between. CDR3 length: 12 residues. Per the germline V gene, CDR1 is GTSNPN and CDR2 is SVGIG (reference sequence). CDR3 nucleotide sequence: TGTGCCTGCAACAGGTACGAAGAGACCCAGTACTTC. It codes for CACNRYEETQYF.

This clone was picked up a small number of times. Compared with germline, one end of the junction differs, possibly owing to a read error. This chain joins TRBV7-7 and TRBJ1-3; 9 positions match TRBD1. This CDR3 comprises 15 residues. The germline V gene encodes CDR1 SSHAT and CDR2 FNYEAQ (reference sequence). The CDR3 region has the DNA TGTGCTAGCAGCGCCGGACAGGGGACTGGAAACACCATATATTTT. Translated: CASSAGQGTGNTIYF. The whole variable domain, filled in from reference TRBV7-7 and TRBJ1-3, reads GAGVSQSPRYKVTKRGQDVTLRCDPISSHATLYWYQQALGQGPEFLTYFNYEAQPDKSGLPSDRFSAERPEGSISTLTIQRTEQRDSAMYRCASSAGQGTGNTIYFGEGSWLTVV.

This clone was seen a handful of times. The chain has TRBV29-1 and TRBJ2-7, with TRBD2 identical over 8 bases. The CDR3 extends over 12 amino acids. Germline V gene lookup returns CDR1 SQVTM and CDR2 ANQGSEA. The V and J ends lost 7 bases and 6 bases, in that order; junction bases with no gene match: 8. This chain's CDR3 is CSARLAGGEQYF. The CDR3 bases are TGCAGCGCCCGACTCGCGGGGGGCGAGCAGTACTTC.

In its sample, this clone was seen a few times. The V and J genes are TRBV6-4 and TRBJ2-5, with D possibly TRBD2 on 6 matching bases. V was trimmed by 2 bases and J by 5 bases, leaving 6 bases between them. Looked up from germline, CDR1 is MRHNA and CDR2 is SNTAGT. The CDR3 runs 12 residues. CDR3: CASSDGGETQYF. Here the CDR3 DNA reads TGTGCCAGCAGTGACGGAGGGGAGACCCAGTACTTC.

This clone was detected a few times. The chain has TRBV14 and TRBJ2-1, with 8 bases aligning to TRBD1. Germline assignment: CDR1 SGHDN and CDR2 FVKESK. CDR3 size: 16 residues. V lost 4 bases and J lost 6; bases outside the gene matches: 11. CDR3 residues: CASSRGRGQNFNEQFF. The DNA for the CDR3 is TGTGCCAGCAGCCGTGGCAGGGGGCAAAATTTCAATGAGCAGTTCTTC.

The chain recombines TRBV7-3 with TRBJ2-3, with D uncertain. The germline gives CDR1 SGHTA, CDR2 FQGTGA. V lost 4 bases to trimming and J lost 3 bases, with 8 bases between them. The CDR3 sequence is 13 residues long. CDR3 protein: CASSSRNTDTQYF. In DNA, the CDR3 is TGTGCCAGCAGCTCCCGTAATACAGATACGCAGTATTTT.

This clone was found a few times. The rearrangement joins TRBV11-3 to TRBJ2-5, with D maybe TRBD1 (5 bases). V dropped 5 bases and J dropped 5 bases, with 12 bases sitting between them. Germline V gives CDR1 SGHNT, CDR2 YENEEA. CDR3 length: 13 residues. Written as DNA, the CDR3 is TGTGCCAGCAGCACGGCAGGGATGGAGACCCAGTACTTC. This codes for CASSTAGMETQYF.

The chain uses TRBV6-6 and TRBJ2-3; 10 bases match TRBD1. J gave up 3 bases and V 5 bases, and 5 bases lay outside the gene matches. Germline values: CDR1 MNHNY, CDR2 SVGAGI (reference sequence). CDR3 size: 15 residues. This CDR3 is CASSQRTGGTDTQYF. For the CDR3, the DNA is TGTGCCAGCAGTCAGCGGACAGGGGGTACAGATACGCAGTATTTT.